This TCR beta chain was sequenced during a study of T cells after yellow fever vaccination. In making TCR cDNA, 5'RACE template switching added a universal primer site and UMIs to it. TCRdb passed the 5' RACE reads through MiXCR, listing each CDR3 protein once. This table has 500,000 to 650,000 distinct CDR3 sequences, roughly 14% appearing once. This clonotype was found many times. This CDR3 region has 14 residues. Trimming cost V 3 bases and J 8 bases, with 17 bases left between them. Germline V gene lookup returns CDR1 SGHDT and CDR2 YYEEEE. Sequenced here: PBMCs, sampled on the day of the yellow fever booster vaccination. The clonotype comes from a young man who received the YFV17D yellow fever vaccine. The rearrangement joins TRBV5-6 to TRBJ1-1, with D tentatively TRBD1 (5 bases). CDR3 nucleotides: TGTGCCAGCAGCTGGGGACTCACAGCCGTAGAAGCTTTCTTT. Its translation: CASSWGLTAVEAFF.